Included here is one T cell receptor beta chain sequence, with context. This record belongs to a study of CD8+CD57+ T cells in acquired aplastic anemia. Germline values: CDR1 SNHLY, CDR2 FYNNEI. V shed 6 bases and J shed 5 bases, with 7 bases lying between them. This CDR3 spans 12 amino acids. Profiling that covered TCR beta VDJ and CDR3 relied on genomic DNA as its template. TCRdb processed the reads anew with MiXCR; each CDR3 protein has one entry. The sample consists of 95,000 to 150,000 distinct CDR3 sequences, about 50% of them appearing once. Sequenced patients had shown CD8+CD57+ cell expansion by flow cytometry. Patients, without exception, had severe acquired aplastic anemia.

The TCR was taken from a human donor with aplastic anemia. V and J are TRBV2 and TRBJ2-2, with D possibly TRBD1 on 5 matching bases. Sequencing was performed on sorted CD4+, CD8+, or CD8+CD57+ T cells (not recorded which) from PBMCs. The CDR3: CASSQGTGELFF. Here the CDR3 DNA reads TGTGCCAGCAGCCAGGGTACCGGGGAGCTGTTTTTT.